The rows below give T cell receptor beta chains drawn from one sample of a study of regulatory T cells in long-lasting Graves disease. TCRdb re-called the multiplex PCR reads through MiXCR, storing one row per CDR3 protein. The sample records 400,000 to 500,000 distinct CDR3 sequences, less than 20% being singletons. This sample was also put to use in a study of T cells in Graves' hyperthyroidism and ophthalmopathy.

Here the sequenced sample was peripheral blood mononuclear cells (PBMCs), taken at new diagnosis, from a patient treated with antithyroid drugs. Source of these receptors: a woman younger than 30 with Graves disease. The CDR3 runs from the conserved cysteine through the conserved F or W. D genes are given only for firm matches. The size field is filled for only some rows; it gives once, few, many or a size class.

clone size: -; J gene: TRBJ2-2; V gene: TRBV10-3; D gene: TRBD2; CDR3 protein: CAITGTSGGNTGELFF; CDR3 DNA: TGTGCCATCACCGGGACTAGCGGGGGAAACACCGGGGAGCTGTTTTTT
clone size: many; J gene: TRBJ1-2; V gene: TRBV6-5; D gene: -; CDR3 protein: CASSWDGYGYTF; CDR3 DNA: TGTGCCAGCAGTTGGGACGGCTATGGCTACACCTTC
clone size: -; J gene: TRBJ1-5; V gene: TRBV6-1; D gene: -; CDR3 protein: CASRWATGFNQPQHF; CDR3 DNA: TGTGCCAGCAGGTGGGCAACAGGGTTCAATCAGCCCCAGCATTTT
clone size: many; J gene: TRBJ2-1; V gene: TRBV12-3/TRBV12-4; D gene: TRBD2; CDR3 protein: CASSSLPGLAYNEQFF; CDR3 DNA: TGTGCCAGCAGTTCTTTACCGGGACTAGCCTACAATGAGCAGTTCTTC
clone size: many; J gene: TRBJ2-7; V gene: TRBV7-2; D gene: TRBD2; CDR3 protein: CASSSSRLAGGEQYF; CDR3 DNA: TGTGCCAGCAGCTCCTCCCGACTAGCGGGGGGCGAGCAGTACTTC
clone size: many; J gene: TRBJ1-5; V gene: TRBV4-3; D gene: -; CDR3 protein: CASSQDSRNQPQHF; CDR3 DNA: TGCGCCAGCAGCCAAGACTCCCGCAATCAGCCCCAGCATTTT
clone size: many; J gene: TRBJ2-1; V gene: TRBV11-3; D gene: TRBD1; CDR3 protein: CASSQKDRGNNEQFF; CDR3 DNA: TGTGCCAGCAGCCAAAAGGACAGGGGAAACAATGAGCAGTTCTTC
clone size: -; J gene: TRBJ1-5; V gene: TRBV2; D gene: TRBD1; CDR3 protein: CASSEGTGGNQPQHF; CDR3 DNA: TGTGCCAGCAGCGAGGGGACAGGGGGAAATCAGCCCCAGCATTTT
clone size: many; J gene: TRBJ1-2; V gene: TRBV3-1; D gene: -; CDR3 protein: CASSQRTVDYGYTF; CDR3 DNA: TGTGCCAGCAGCCAACGGACAGTCGACTATGGCTACACCTTC
clone size: -; J gene: TRBJ1-2; V gene: TRBV20-1; D gene: -; CDR3 protein: CSARSGDPYYGYTF; CDR3 DNA: TGCAGTGCTAGGTCCGGGGACCCATACTATGGCTACACCTTC
clone size: many; J gene: TRBJ2-1; V gene: TRBV30; D gene: TRBD2; CDR3 protein: CAWTTLAGGPNEQFF; CDR3 DNA: TGTGCCTGGACCACACTAGCGGGAGGGCCCAATGAGCAGTTCTTC
clone size: many; J gene: TRBJ2-1; V gene: TRBV7-2; D gene: TRBD2; CDR3 protein: CASSYRGGSGTYNEQFF; CDR3 DNA: TGTGCCAGCAGCTACCGGGGAGGTAGCGGGACCTACAATGAGCAGTTCTTC
clone size: few; J gene: TRBJ2-1; V gene: TRBV14; D gene: -; CDR3 protein: CASSQVIHNEQFF; CDR3 DNA: TGTGCCAGCAGCCAAGTCATACACAATGAGCAGTTCTTC
clone size: few; J gene: TRBJ2-5; V gene: TRBV11-3; D gene: TRBD1; CDR3 protein: CASSWGSTGAGETQYF; CDR3 DNA: TGTGCCAGCAGCTGGGGGTCAACAGGGGCGGGAGAGACCCAGTACTTC
clone size: -; J gene: TRBJ1-6; V gene: TRBV10-3; D gene: -; CDR3 protein: CAISLQGYSPLHF; CDR3 DNA: TGTGCCATCAGCCTACAGGGCTATTCACCCCTCCACTTT
clone size: many; J gene: TRBJ2-7; V gene: TRBV7-9; D gene: -; CDR3 protein: CASSLSGRSYEQYF; CDR3 DNA: TGTGCCAGCAGCCTTAGTGGGAGGTCCTACGAGCAGTACTTC
clone size: few; J gene: TRBJ2-7; V gene: TRBV7-3; D gene: -; CDR3 protein: CASSLNSASYNEQYF; CDR3 DNA: TGTGCCAGCAGCTTAAACTCTGCCTCTTACAATGAGCAGTACTTC
clone size: -; J gene: TRBJ2-1; V gene: TRBV5-1; D gene: TRBD2; CDR3 protein: CASSLAGTSGLSSYNEQFF; CDR3 DNA: TGCGCCAGCAGCTTGGCCGGGACTAGCGGTTTGAGCTCCTACAATGAGCAGTTCTTC
clone size: many; J gene: TRBJ2-1; V gene: TRBV28; D gene: TRBD2; CDR3 protein: CASSEGLAGGKQFF; CDR3 DNA: TGTGCCAGCAGTGAGGGACTAGCGGGAGGGAAGCAGTTCTTC
clone size: many; J gene: TRBJ2-7; V gene: TRBV2; D gene: TRBD1; CDR3 protein: CASSESWDRLYEQYF; CDR3 DNA: TGTGCCAGCAGTGAAAGCTGGGACAGGCTCTACGAGCAGTACTTC
clone size: few; J gene: TRBJ1-2; V gene: TRBV13; D gene: -; CDR3 protein: CASSLVGQYDYGYTF; CDR3 DNA: TGTGCCAGCAGCTTAGTGGGACAATACGACTATGGCTACACCTTC